These 9 T cell receptor beta chains originate from one sample sequenced in a study of T cells in localized non-small cell lung cancer. Sequenced by immunoSEQ multiplex PCR; TCRdb stores in-frame clones only, minus some. This sample has some 25,000 clones; about 84% occur once, and the top ten carry 9.5% to 10%. Specimen: peripheral blood, collected before any cancer treatment. These receptor sequences come from a man aged 35-69 years with stage III squamous cell lung carcinoma.

This clone was counted between two and nine times. This chain uses TRBV5-1 with TRBJ1-1; maybe TRBD1 (5 bases). The CDR3 is made up of 13 amino acids. The V end was cut by 4 bases, the J end by 1 base, with 8 bases between. Germline loops: CDR1 SGHRS, CDR2 YFSETQ. The CDR3: CASSTGANTEAFF. CDR3 bases: TGCGCCAGCAGCACCGGGGCGAACACTGAAGCTTTCTTT.

The rearrangement joins TRBV30 to TRBJ1-1; 7 positions match TRBD1. CDR3 length equals 14 residues. After removal of 0 bases from V and 5 bases from J, the junction contained 6 bases not matched to a gene. Per the germline V gene, CDR1 is GTSNPN and CDR2 is SVGIG (reference sequence). The CDR3 is CAWSVGTDDTEAFF. The CDR3 region has the DNA TGTGCCTGGAGTGTCGGGACAGACGATACTGAAGCTTTCTTT.

V usage is TRBV19 and J usage is TRBJ1-3, with D unclear. Trimming cost V 3 bases and J 0 bases, with 15 bases left between them. This CDR3 spans 17 amino acids. The germline V gene has CDR1 LNHDA and CDR2 SQIVND (reference sequence). Written as DNA, the CDR3 is TGTGCCAGTAGTATCGGGGTCGGGCGAAACTCTGGAAACACCATATATTTT. Protein: CASSIGVGRNSGNTIYF.

The chain joins TRBV7-3 to TRBJ2-5, with D possibly called TRBD1 or TRBD2 (7 bases each). Trimming left V 5 bases short and J 9 bases short, with 16 bases between. The CDR3 contains 13 residues. Germline V gives CDR1 SGHTA, CDR2 FQGTGA. In nucleotides, the CDR3 is TGTGCCAGCAGCCCTGACCAGGGGGGGGCCCAGTACTTC. Its translation is CASSPDQGGAQYF.

V gene TRBV10-1 combines with J gene TRBJ2-2, with 8 bases matching TRBD1. With 6 bases clipped from V and 7 bases from J, the junction kept 7 bases outside the gene matches. The CDR3 runs to 14 residues. CDR1 is WNHNN and CDR2 is SYGVQD in the germline V gene (reference sequence). CDR3 sequence reads: CASSRQGSGGELFF. CDR3 DNA sequence: TGCGCCAGCAGCAGACAGGGGAGCGGCGGGGAGCTGTTTTTT.

The rearrangement uses TRBV27 and TRBJ2-2; 7 nucleotides agree with TRBD1. With 5 bases clipped from V and 2 bases from J, the junction kept 14 bases outside the gene matches. CDR3 size: 18 residues. Germline lookup yields CDR1 MNHEY and CDR2 SMNVEV (reference sequence). Here the CDR3 reads CASSLGQLLTDNTGELFF. CDR3 sequence (DNA): TGTGCCAGCAGTCTGGGACAGCTATTAACCGATAACACCGGGGAGCTGTTTTTT.

The genes are TRBV9 and TRBJ2-3; TRBD2 agrees at 9 bases. J was trimmed by 2 bases and V by 3 bases; bases with no gene match: 4. Germline V gives CDR1 SGDLS, CDR2 YYNGEE. The CDR3 has 15 residues. The CDR3 spells CASSALAGATDTQYF. The CDR3 region has the DNA TGTGCCAGCAGCGCCTTAGCGGGGGCCACAGATACGCAGTATTTT. The complete variable domain, with remaining parts taken from reference TRBV9 and TRBJ2-3, reads DSGVTQTPKHLITATGQRVTLRCSPRSGDLSVYWYQQSLDQGLQFLIQYYNGEERAKGNILERFSAQQFPDLHSELNLSSLELGDSALYFCASSALAGATDTQYFGPGTRLTVL.

The J gene is TRBJ2-3, the V gene TRBV6-1; TRBD2 agrees at 7 bases. V was clipped by 3 bases and J by 0 bases; unmatched bases: 0. This CDR3 comprises 14 residues. Germline V gene data show CDR1 as MNHNS and CDR2 as SASEGT. CDR3 in DNA: TGTGCCAGCAGTGACGGGAGGAGCACAGATACGCAGTATTTT. As protein: CASSDGRSTDTQYF.

The sample holds a few counts of this clone. The chain links TRBV30 to TRBJ2-2; 8 positions agree with TRBD1. The CDR3 consists of 17 residues. CDR1 is GTSNPN and CDR2 is SVGIG in the germline V gene (reference sequence). J gave up 1 base and V 5 bases, and 12 bases lay outside the gene matches. The CDR3: CAWAPRPGQGNTGELFF. CDR3 in DNA: TGTGCCTGGGCCCCTCGCCCAGGACAGGGGAACACCGGGGAGCTGTTTTTT.